The sequence of this TCR beta chain was determined in a study of blood T cell repertoires in COVID-19. For the study at large: T cells, B-cell-depleted T cells, or PBMCs supplied cDNA or gDNA.

TCRdb keeps only in-frame clones here, not all; method: immunoSEQ multiplex PCR. Here the sample spans over 200,000 clones, around 89% being singletons. The sequence was collected from a man aged 30 to 39 with COVID-19, enrolled during active disease. Source material: peripheral blood.

The chain's CDR3 is CASSQFGGDGYTF. The CDR3 nucleotides read TGTGCCAGCAGCCAGTTCGGGGGAGATGGCTACACCTTC. The chain combines TRBV3-1 (or the pseudogene TRBV3-2) with TRBJ1-2; TRBD1 is a possible D gene (5 bases). CDR3 size: 13 residues. V lost 3 bases and J 6 bases, leaving 11 bases between the germline ends. Per germline, CDR1 LGHDT and CDR2 YNNKEL (reference sequence).